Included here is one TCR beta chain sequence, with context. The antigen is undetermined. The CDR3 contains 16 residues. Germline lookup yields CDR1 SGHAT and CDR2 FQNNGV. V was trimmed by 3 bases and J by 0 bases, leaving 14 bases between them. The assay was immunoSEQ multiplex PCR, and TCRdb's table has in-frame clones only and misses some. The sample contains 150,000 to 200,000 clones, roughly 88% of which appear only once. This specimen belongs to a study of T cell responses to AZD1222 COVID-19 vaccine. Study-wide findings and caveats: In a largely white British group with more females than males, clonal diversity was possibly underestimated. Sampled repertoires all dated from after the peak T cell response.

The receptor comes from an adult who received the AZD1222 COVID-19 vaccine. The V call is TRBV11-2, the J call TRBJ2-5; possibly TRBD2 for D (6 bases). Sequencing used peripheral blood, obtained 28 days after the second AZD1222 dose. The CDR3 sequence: CASSFFSRGYQETQYF. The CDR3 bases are TGTGCCAGCAGCTTTTTCTCACGGGGGTACCAAGAGACCCAGTACTTC. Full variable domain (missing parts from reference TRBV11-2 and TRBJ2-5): EAGVAQSPRYKIIEKRQSVAFWCNPISGHATLYWYQQILGQGPKLLIQFQNNGVVDDSQLPKDRFSAERLKGVDSTLKIQPAKLEDSAVYLCASSFFSRGYQETQYFGPGTRLLVL.